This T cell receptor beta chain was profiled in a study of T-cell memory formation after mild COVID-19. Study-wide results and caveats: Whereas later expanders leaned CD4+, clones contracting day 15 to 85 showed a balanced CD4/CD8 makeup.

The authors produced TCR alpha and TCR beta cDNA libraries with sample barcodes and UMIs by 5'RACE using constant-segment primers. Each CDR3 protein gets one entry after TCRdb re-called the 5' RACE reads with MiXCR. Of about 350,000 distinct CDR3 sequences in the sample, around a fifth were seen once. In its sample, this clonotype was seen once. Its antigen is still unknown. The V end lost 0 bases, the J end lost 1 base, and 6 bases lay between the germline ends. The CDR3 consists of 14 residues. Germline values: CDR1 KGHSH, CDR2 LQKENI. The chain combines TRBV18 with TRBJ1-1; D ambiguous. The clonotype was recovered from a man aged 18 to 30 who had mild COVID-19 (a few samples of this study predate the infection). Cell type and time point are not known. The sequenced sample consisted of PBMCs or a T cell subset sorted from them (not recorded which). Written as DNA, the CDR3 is TGTGCCAGCTCACCACCTATAGGGAACACTGAAGCTTTCTTT. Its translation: CASSPPIGNTEAFF.